This TCR beta chain came from a study of yellow fever vaccine responses in identical twins. Concerning this clonotype itself: Its antigen remains unidentified.

Overall study findings and caveats: Twins' vaccine T cell response reportedly seemed partly convergent, partly personalized.

TCRdb used MiXCR to reprocess the RT-PCR reads, holding one entry per CDR3 protein. Of around 33,000 distinct CDR3 sequences detected, about 61% appear once; the ten largest clones hold around 5%. The source material was T cells from blood (PBMCs), unsorted or a sorted subset (not recorded which), sampled before or after yellow fever vaccination (not recorded which). The TCR originated in a woman younger than 30 who received the yellow fever vaccine.

CDR3 nucleotides: TGTGCCAGCAGCTGGGGGAACACTGAAGCTTTCTTT. This codes for CASSWGNTEAFF. This sequence joins TRBV5-6 and TRBJ1-1; D gene unclear. The CDR3 sequence is 12 residues long. CDR1 is SGHDT, CDR2 YYEEEE, per germline. V was shortened by 3 bases and J by 1 base, with 4 bases between the two germline ends.